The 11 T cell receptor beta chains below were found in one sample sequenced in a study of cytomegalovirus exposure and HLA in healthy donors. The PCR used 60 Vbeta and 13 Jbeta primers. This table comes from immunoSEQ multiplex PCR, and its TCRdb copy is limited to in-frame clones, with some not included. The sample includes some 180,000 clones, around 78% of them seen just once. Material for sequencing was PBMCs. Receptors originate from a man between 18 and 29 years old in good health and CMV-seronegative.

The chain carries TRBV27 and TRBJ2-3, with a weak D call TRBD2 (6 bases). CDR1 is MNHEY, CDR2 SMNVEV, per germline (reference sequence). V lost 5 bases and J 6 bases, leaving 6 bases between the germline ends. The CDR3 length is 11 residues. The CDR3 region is CASSGGDTQYF. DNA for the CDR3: TGTGCCAGCAGTGGGGGGGATACGCAGTATTTT.

This chain's CDR3 is CASSLAPREGLDEQYF. The CDR3 coding sequence is TGTGCCAGCAGCTTAGCGCCCCGGGAGGGCCTGGACGAGCAGTACTTC. The chain is built from TRBV7-6 and TRBJ2-7, with 8 nucleotides matching TRBD2. This CDR3 has 16 amino acids. The germline CDR1 and CDR2 sequences are SGHVS and FNYEAQ. Trimming removed 0 bases from V and 5 bases from J; junction bases left unmatched: 9.

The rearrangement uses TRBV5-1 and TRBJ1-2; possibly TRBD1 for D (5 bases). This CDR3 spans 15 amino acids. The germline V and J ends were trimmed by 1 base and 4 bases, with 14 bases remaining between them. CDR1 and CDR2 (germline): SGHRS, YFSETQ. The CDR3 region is CASSLYSGRPYGYTF. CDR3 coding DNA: TGCGCCAGCAGCTTGTACTCAGGGAGGCCCTATGGCTACACCTTC.

CDR3 DNA: TGTGCCAGCAGTGAAAGGAGACAGGGGGCTGCCGGGGAGCTGTTTTTT. This encodes CASSERRQGAAGELFF. The genes are TRBV6-1 and TRBJ2-2, with 10 positions matching TRBD1. The CDR3 has 16 residues. In germline, CDR1 is MNHNS, CDR2 SASEGT. V lost 2 bases to trimming and J lost 6 bases; unmatched junction nucleotides: 6.

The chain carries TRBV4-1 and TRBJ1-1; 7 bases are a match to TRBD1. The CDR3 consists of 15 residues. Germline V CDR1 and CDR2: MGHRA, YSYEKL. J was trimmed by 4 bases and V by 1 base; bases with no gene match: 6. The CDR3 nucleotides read TGCGCCAGCAGCCAAGGTGGGCAGGGGGGCACTGAAGCTTTCTTT. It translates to CASSQGGQGGTEAFF.

DNA of the CDR3: TGTGCCAGCAGCGCCCGGAGGACAGGGATGGCCCCGCAGTATTTT. It is translated as CASSARRTGMAPQYF. The chain links TRBV5-6 to TRBJ2-3, with 8 bases identical to TRBD1. The V and J ends lost 4 bases and 10 bases, in that order; junction bases with no gene match: 14. The CDR3 loop spans 15 amino acids. Germline V gives CDR1 SGHDT, CDR2 YYEEEE.

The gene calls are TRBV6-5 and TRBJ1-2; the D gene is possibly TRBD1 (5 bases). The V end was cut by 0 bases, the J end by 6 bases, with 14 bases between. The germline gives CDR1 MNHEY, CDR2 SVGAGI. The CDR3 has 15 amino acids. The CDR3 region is CASSYSGPGGDGYTF. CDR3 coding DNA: TGTGCCAGCAGTTACTCGGGGCCGGGGGGGGATGGCTACACCTTC.

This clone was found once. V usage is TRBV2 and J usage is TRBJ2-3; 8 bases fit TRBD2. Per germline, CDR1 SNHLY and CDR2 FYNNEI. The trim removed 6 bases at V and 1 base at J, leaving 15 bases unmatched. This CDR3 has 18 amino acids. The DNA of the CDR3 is TGTGCCAGCAGAACCCACCCTCAAGCGGGGGCTGGCACAGATACGCAGTATTTT. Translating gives CASRTHPQAGAGTDTQYF. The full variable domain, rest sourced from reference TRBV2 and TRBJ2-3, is EPEVTQTPSHQVTQMGQEVILRCVPISNHLYFYWYRQILGQKVEFLVSFYNNEISEKSEIFDDQFSVERPDGSNFTLKIRSTKLEDSAMYFCASRTHPQAGAGTDTQYFGPGTRLTVL.

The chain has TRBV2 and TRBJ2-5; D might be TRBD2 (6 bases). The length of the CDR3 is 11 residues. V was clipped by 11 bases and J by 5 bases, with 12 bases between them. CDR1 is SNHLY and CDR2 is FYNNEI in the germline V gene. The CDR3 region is CACGVAETQYF. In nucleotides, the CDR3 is TGTGCCTGCGGGGTAGCCGAGACCCAGTACTTC.

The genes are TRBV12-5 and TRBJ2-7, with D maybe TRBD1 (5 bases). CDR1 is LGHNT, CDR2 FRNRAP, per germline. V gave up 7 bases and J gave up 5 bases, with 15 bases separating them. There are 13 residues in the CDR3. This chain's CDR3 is CASALGQRDEQYF. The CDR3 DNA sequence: TGTGCTAGTGCCTTAGGACAAAGGGACGAGCAGTACTTC.

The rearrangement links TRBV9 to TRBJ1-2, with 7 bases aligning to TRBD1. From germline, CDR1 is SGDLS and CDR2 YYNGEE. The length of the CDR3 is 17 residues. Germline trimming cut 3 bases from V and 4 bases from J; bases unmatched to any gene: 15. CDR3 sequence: CASSALVRQGVRYGYTF. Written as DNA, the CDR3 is TGTGCCAGCAGCGCATTAGTCCGACAGGGAGTGCGCTATGGCTACACCTTC.